This T cell receptor (beta chain) was obtained from a study of T cells in Graves' hyperthyroidism and ophthalmopathy. Germline CDR1 MNHNY, CDR2 SVGAGI (reference sequence). V shed 0 bases and J shed 2 bases, with 8 bases lying between them. CDR3 length: 14 amino acids. What was amplified from RNA transcripts were TCR beta CDR3 regions. A set of HTBI primers served as the primers for a first-round RT-PCR of the TCR CDR3. TCRdb used MiXCR to reprocess the multiplex PCR reads, holding one entry per CDR3 protein. Here the sample spans about 500,000 distinct CDR3 sequences, around 17% being singletons. This clonotype was seen many times.

V usage is TRBV6-6 and J usage is TRBJ2-7, with unresolved D. The specimen was blood. The sequence was collected from a young woman with Graves' hyperthyroidism. CDR3 in amino acids: CASSYSGLPYEQYF. The CDR3 nucleotides read TGTGCCAGCAGTTACTCGGGCTTGCCCTACGAGCAGTACTTC.